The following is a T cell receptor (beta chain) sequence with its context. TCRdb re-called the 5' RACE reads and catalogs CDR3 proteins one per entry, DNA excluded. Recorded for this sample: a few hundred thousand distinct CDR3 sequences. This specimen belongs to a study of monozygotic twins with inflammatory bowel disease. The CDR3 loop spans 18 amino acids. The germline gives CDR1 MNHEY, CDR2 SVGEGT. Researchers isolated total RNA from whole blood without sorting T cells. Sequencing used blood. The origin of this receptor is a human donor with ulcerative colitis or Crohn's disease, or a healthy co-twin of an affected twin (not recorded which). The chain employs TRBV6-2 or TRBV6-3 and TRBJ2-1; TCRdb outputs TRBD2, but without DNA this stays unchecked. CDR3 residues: CASSRLPSLAGATNEQFF.